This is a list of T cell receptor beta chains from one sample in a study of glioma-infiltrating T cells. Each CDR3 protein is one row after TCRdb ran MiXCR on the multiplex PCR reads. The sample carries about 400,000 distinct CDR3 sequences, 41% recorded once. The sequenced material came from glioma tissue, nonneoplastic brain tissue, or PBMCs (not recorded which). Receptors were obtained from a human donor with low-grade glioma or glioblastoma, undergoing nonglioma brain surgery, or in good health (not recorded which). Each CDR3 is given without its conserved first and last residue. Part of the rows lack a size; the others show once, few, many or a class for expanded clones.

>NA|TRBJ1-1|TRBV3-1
ASSPNSWDGTEAF
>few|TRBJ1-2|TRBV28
ASSQLGRGYGYT
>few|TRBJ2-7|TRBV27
ASRIPTDGASYEQY
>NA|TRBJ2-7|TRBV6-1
ASSREGLPAEQY
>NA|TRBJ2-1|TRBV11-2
ASSLSLAGAYNEQF
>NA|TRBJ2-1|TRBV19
ASSIEGLAVNEQF
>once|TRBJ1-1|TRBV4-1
ASRQLPGVTEAF
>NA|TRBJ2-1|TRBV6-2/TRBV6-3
ASRGWGEHEQF
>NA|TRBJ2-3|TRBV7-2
ASSWPSPSSGSYTDTQY
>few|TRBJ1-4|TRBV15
ATSRGPGRANEKLF
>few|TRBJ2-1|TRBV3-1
ASSQRQTSGGQF
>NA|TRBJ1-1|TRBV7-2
ASNRGRQSWAF
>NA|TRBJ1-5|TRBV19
ATTARWYNQPQH
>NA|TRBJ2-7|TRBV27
ASRLGLAAGEQY
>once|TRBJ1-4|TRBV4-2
ASSQGGRRGEELF